Sequencing of this TCR beta chain was carried out in a study of blood T cell repertoires in COVID-19 (dated by TCRdb to 2020 to 2021). Regarding the study in general: The collaborator samples originated in the United States, Italy and Spain and spanned the acute and convalescent phases of COVID-19. A freely available public database, intended as a resource for researchers studying the immune response to SARS-CoV-2, is where the repertoires were released. Where available, HLA class I and class II types were taken from metadata supplied by the sample provider and were not determined by assay-based typing. The sample metadata nearly always contained a de-identified subject ID, COVID-19 status, age in years and sex. The material from the prospective study consisted of cDNA or gDNA derived from T cells, B-cell-depleted T cells, or PBMCs. The samples were drawn from two sources: the first 160 participants of the ongoing ImmuneRACE study, and 1,000 to 1,500 subjects contributed by 6 global collaborators. The dataset comprised deeply sampled blood TCRbeta repertoires from subjects exposed to, actively infected with, or recovered from COVID-19.

Taken from cysteine to phenylalanine, the CDR3 has 15 residues. Of the read, only the CDR3 DNA is kept; its 45 bases are in frame from base 1. Here V drops 3 bases and J drops 1 base, and the junction holds 5 bases not matched to any gene. The germline V gene sets CDR1 to LGHNA and CDR2 to YNFKEQ. Findings and caveats that apply to the study as a whole: The amount of clinical and demographic metadata varied by source and participant and was provided uncurated.

The immunoSEQ Assay, a bias-controlled multiplex PCR, was used to amplify TCRbeta CDR3 regions from genomic DNA. For the original study's pipeline: Nucleated cell counts per sample were estimated from amplification of reference gene primers within the assay. To quantify the absolute abundance of each unique TCRbeta CDR3 rearrangement, sequence reads were collapsed and filtered. For each sample, productive Simpson clonality was calculated as the square root of Simpson's diversity index across productive rearrangements. TCRdb retrieved this table from immuneACCESS and kept in-frame rearrangements only. Not all clones are present; in checked studies, unresolved V genes account for under half, and no reason is known for the remainder. V and J calls plus clone size are reproduced from that table; the DNA served to infer D and trimming. The sample table contains more than 200,000 clones; only one count was recorded for just over 85% of them. The ten most abundant clones make up roughly 1.7% of the sample.

In the prospective study, participants were roughly 18 to 100 years old, resided in approximately 25 geographic areas of the United States, and were enrolled through a virtual design. In the prospective study, cohorts were assigned on the basis of participant-reported clinical history obtained from a screening survey and a study questionnaire. Recovered participants in ImmuneRACE Cohort 3 were defined by two consecutive negative NP/OP PCR tests, clearance by a healthcare professional, or resolution of symptoms. In the prospective study, whole blood, serum and a nasopharyngeal or oropharyngeal swab were collected from each participant by mobile phlebotomists. Additional blood draws and questionnaires over a roughly two-month period could optionally be provided by prospective study participants. Blood samples from the prospective study were shipped frozen or at room temperature prior to DNA extraction.

Note on this clone: Its antigen remains undetermined. No much larger clone is present one base from it, and per-base qualities are unavailable.

The sample taken for sequencing was PBMCs or T cells enriched from blood (not recorded which). The chain joins TRBV4-2 to TRBJ1-1, with 7 central nucleotides matching TRBD1. This receptor was identified in a man aged 35-49 years who had recovered from COVID-19. The CDR3 is CASSQAGGTNTEAFF. The sequenced DNA: TGTGCCAGCAGCCAGGCAGGGGGTACGAACACTGAAGCTTTCTTT.